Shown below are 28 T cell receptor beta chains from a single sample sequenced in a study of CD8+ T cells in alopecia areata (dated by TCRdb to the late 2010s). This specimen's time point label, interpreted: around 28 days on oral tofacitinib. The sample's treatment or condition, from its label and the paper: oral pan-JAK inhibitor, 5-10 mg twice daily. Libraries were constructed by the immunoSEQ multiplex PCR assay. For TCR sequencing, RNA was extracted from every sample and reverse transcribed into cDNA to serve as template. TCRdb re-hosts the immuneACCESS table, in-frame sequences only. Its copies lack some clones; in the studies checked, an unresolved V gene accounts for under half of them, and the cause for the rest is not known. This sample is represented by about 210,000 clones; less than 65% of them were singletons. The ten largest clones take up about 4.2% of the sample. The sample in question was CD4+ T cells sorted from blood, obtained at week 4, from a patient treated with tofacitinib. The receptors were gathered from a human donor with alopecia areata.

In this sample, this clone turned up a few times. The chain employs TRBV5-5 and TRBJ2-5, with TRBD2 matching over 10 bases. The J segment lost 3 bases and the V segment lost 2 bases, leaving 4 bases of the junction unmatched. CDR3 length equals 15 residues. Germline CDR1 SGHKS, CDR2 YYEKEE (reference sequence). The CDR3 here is CASSLGSGGKETQYF. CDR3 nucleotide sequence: TGTGCCAGCAGCTTAGGTAGCGGGGGGAAAGAGACCCAGTACTTC.

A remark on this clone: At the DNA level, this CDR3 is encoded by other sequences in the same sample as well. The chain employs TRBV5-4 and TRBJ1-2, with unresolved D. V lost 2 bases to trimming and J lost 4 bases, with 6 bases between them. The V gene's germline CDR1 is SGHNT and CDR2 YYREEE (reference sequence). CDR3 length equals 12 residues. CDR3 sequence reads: CASSLESYGYTF. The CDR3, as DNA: TGTGCCAGCAGCTTAGAAAGCTATGGCTACACCTTC.

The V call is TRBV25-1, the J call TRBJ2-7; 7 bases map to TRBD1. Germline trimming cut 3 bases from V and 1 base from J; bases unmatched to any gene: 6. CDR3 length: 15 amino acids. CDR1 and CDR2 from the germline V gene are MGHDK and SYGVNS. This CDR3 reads CASSDVGDRSYEQYF. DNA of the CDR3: TGTGCCAGCAGTGACGTTGGGGACAGATCCTACGAGCAGTACTTC.

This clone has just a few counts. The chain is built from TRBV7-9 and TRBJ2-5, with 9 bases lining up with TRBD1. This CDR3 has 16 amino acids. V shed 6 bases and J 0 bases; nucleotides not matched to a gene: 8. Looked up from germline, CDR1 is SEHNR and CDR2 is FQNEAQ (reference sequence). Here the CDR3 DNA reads TGTGCCAGCAGGGGATCCGGGACAGGGAACCAAGAGACCCAGTACTTC. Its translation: CASRGSGTGNQETQYF.

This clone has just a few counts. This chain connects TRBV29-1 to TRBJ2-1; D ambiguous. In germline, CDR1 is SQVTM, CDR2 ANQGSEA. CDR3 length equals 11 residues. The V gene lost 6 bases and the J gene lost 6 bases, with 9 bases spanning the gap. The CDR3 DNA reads TGCAGCGTCGGCTACCCCAATGAGCAGTTCTTC. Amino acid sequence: CSVGYPNEQFF.

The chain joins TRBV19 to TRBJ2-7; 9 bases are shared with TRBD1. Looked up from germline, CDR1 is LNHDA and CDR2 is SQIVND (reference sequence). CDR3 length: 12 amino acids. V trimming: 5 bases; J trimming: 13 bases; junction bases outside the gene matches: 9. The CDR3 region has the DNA TGTGCCAGTAGTGCGGGACAGGGAGTTTACTACTTC. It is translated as CASSAGQGVYYF.

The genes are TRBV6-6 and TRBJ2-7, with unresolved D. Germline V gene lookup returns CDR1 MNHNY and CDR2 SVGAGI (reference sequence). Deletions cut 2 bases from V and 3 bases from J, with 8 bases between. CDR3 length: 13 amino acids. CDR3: CASSYKEDYEQYF. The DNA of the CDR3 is TGTGCCAGCAGTTACAAGGAAGACTACGAGCAGTACTTC.

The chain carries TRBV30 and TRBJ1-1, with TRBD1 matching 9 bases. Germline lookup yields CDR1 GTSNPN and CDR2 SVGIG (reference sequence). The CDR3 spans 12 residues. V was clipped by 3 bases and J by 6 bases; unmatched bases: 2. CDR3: CAWRQGAAEAFF. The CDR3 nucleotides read TGTGCCTGGAGACAGGGGGCTGCTGAAGCTTTCTTT.

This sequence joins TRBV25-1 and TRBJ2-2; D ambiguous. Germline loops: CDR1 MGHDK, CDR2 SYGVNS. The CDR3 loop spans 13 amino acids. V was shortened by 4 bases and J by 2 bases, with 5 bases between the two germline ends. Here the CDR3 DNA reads TGTGCCAGCAGTGGCGACAACACCGGGGAGCTGTTTTTT. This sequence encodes CASSGDNTGELFF. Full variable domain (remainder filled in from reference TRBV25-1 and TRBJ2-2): EADIYQTPRYLVIGTGKKITLECSQTMGHDKMYWYQQDPGMELHLIHYSYGVNSTEKGDLSSESTVSRIRTEHFPLTLESARPSHTSQYLCASSGDNTGELFFGEGSRLTVL.

The CDR3 nucleotides read TGTGCCAGCAAACGGGACGGCTACGAGCAGTACTTC. Residues: CASKRDGYEQYF. This chain links TRBV7-9 with TRBJ2-7; D possibly matches TRBD1 or TRBD2 (5 bases each). Trimming shortened V by 7 bases and J by 3 bases, and 10 bases separated the two germline ends. The CDR3 loop spans 12 amino acids. Germline V gene sequence: CDR1 SEHNR, CDR2 FQNEAQ (reference sequence).

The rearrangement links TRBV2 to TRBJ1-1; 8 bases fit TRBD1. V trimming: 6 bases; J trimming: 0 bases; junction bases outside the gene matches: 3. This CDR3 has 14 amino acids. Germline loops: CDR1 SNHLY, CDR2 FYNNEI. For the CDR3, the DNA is TGTGCCAGCAGAAGACAGGGGCTGAACACTGAAGCTTTCTTT. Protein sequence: CASRRQGLNTEAFF.

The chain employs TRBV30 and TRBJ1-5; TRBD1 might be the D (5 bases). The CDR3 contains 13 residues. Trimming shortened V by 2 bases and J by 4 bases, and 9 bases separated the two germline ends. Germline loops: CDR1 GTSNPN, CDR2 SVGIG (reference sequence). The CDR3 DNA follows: TGTGCCTGGAGTTCTACAGGAAATCAGCCCCAGCATTTT. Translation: CAWSSTGNQPQHF.

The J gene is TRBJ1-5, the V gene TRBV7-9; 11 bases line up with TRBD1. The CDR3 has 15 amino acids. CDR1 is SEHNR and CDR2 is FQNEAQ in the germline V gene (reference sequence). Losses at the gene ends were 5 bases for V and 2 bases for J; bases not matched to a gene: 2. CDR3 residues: CASSPGQGGNQPQHF. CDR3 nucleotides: TGTGCCAGCAGCCCGGGACAGGGGGGCAATCAGCCCCAGCATTTT.

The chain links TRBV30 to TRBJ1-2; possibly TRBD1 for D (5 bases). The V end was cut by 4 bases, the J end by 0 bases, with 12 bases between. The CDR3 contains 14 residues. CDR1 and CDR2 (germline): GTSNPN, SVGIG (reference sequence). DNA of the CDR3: TGTGCCTGGATGCGGGGACTAACTAACTATGGCTACACCTTC. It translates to CAWMRGLTNYGYTF.

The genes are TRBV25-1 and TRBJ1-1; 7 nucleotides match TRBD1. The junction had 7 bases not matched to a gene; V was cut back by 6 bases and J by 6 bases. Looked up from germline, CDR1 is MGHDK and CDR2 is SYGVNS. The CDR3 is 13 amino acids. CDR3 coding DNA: TGTGCCAGCAGCCTTGACAGGGTGGCTGAAGCTTTCTTT. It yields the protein CASSLDRVAEAFF. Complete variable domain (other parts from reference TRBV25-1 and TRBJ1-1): EADIYQTPRYLVIGTGKKITLECSQTMGHDKMYWYQQDPGMELHLIHYSYGVNSTEKGDLSSESTVSRIRTEHFPLTLESARPSHTSQYLCASSLDRVAEAFFGQGTRLTVV.

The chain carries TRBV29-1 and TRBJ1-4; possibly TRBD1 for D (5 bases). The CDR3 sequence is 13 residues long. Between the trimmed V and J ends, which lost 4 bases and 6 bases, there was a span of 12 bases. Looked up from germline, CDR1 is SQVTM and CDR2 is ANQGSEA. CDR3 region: CSVASDSYEKLFF. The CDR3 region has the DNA TGCAGCGTTGCCTCCGACAGTTATGAAAAACTGTTTTTT.

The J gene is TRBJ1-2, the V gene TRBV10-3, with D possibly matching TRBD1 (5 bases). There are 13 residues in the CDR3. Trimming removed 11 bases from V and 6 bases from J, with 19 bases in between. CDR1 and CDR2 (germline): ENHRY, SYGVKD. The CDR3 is CASKGGALDGYTF. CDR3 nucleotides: TGTGCCTCAAAAGGAGGGGCCCTCGATGGCTACACCTTC.

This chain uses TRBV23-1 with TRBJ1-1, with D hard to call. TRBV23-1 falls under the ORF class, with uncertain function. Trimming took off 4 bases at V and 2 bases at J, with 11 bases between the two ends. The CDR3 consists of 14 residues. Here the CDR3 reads CASSLLEGNTEAFF. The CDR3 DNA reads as TGCGCCAGCAGTCTTTTGGAAGGCAACACTGAAGCTTTCTTT.

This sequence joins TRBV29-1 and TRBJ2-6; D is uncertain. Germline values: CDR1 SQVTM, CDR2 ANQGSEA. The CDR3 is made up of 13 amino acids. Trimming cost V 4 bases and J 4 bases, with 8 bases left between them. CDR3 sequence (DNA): TGCAGCGTTGTCGGGTCCGGGGCCAACGTCCTGACTTTC. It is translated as CSVVGSGANVLTF.

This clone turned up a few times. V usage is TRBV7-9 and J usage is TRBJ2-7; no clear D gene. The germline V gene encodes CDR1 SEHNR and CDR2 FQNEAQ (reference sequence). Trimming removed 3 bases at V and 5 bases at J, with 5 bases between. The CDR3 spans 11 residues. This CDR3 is CASSLVHEQYF. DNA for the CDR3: TGTGCCAGCAGCTTGGTCCACGAGCAGTACTTC.

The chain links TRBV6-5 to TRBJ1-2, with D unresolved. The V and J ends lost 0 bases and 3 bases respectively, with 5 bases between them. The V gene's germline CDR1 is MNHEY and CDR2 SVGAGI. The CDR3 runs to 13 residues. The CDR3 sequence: CASSYSQYYGYTF. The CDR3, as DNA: TGTGCCAGCAGTTACTCCCAGTACTATGGCTACACCTTC.

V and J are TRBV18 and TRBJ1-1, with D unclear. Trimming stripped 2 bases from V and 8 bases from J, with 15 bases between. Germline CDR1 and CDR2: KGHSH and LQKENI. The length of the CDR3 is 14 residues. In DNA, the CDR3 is TGTGCCAGCTCACCAGGAACCTCCTCGCAGGAAGCTTTCTTT. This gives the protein CASSPGTSSQEAFF.

The CDR3 reads CASSPGTGKGREQYF. The CDR3, as DNA: TGTGCCAGCAGTCCCGGGACAGGGAAGGGGCGCGAGCAGTACTTC. This chain links TRBV27 with TRBJ2-7; 9 bases fit TRBD1. The V and J ends lost 5 bases and 6 bases, in that order; junction bases with no gene match: 11. Germline CDR1 and CDR2: MNHEY and SMNVEV (reference sequence). The CDR3 consists of 15 residues.

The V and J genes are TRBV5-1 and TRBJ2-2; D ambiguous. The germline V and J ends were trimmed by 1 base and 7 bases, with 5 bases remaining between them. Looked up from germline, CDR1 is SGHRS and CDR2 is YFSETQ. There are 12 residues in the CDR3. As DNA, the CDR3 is TGCGCCAGCAGCTTGAATGTCGGGGAGCTGTTTTTT. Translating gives CASSLNVGELFF.

DNA for the CDR3: TGCAGCGCCCATACTCCGGGCGAGGAGCTGTTTTTT. This codes for CSAHTPGEELFF. The J gene is TRBJ2-2, the V gene TRBV29-1; no clear D gene. V shed 7 bases and J shed 10 bases, with 16 bases lying between them. Germline CDR1 reads SQVTM; CDR2 reads ANQGSEA. This CDR3 is built from 12 residues.

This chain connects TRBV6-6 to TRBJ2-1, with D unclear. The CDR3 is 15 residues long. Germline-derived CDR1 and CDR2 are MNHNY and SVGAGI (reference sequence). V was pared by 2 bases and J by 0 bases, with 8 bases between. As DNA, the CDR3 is TGTGCCAGCAGTTACGGTCAGAGCTCCTACAATGAGCAGTTCTTC. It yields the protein CASSYGQSSYNEQFF.

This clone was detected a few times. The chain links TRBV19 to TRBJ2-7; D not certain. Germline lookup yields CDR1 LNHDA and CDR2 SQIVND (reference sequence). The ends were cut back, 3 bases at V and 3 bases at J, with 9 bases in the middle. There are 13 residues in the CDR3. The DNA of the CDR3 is TGTGCCAGTAGTATTTTGGGTAACTACGAGCAGTACTTC. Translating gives CASSILGNYEQYF.

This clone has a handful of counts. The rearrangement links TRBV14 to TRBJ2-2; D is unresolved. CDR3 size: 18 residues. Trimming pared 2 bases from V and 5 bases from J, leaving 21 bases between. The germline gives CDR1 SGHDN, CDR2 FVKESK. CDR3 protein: CASSQSSAYKFTTGELFF. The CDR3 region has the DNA TGTGCCAGCAGCCAAAGTTCGGCCTACAAATTTACTACCGGGGAGCTGTTTTTT.